This T cell receptor beta chain was recorded in a study of blood T cell repertoires in COVID-19. In the study overall: Researchers got acute and convalescent COVID-19 samples from the United States, Italy and Spain. The cDNA or gDNA used as material had been derived from T cells, B-cell-depleted T cells, or PBMCs.

Methods used by the authors: How many nucleated cells were present was estimated from reference gene primer amplification. Method: immunoSEQ multiplex PCR; TCRdb's copy keeps in-frame clones and lacks some. The V and J calls and the clone size are those of that table, but D and trimming were determined from the DNA. The sample records about 300,000 clones, around 86% being singletons. Germline lookup yields CDR1 SGHVS and CDR2 FQNEAQ. This CDR3 comprises 12 residues. V was clipped by 5 bases and J by 0 bases, with 5 bases between them. The chain joins TRBV7-8 to TRBJ2-7; D is uncertain. Sequencing was performed on peripheral blood. This TCR came from a man between 65 and 85 years old with acute or convalescent COVID-19. CDR3 bases: TGTGCCAGCAGCCAGAGCTCCTACGAGCAGTACTTC. This sequence encodes CASSQSSYEQYF.